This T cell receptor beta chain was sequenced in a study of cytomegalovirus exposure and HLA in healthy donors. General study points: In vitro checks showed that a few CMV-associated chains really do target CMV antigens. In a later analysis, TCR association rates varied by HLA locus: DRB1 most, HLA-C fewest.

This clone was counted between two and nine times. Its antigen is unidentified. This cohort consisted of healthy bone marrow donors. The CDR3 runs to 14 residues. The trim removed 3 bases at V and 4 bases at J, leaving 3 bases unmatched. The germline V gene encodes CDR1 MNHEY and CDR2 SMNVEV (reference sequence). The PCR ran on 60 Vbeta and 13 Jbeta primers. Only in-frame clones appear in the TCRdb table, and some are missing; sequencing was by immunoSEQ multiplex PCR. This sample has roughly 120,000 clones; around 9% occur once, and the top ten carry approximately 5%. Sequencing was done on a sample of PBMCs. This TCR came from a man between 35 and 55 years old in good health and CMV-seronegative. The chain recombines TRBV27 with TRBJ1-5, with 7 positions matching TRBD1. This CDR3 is CASSLGQPNQPQHF. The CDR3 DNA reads TGTGCCAGCAGTTTGGGACAGCCTAATCAGCCCCAGCATTTT.